The 13 T cell receptor beta chains given below trace back to one sample, sequenced in a study of monozygotic twins with inflammatory bowel disease. TCRdb re-called the 5' RACE reads; one entry per CDR3 protein, DNA not given. The specimen's table records over 110,000 distinct CDR3 sequences. Sequencing was done on a sample of blood. These receptors all come from a human donor with ulcerative colitis or Crohn's disease, or a healthy co-twin of an affected twin (not recorded which).

V and J are TRBV20-1 and TRBJ1-6; TCRdb's D call of TRBD1 is untestable without DNA. The germline gives CDR1 DFQATT, CDR2 SNEGSKA (reference sequence). The CDR3 is 15 amino acids. The CDR3 is CSAQTGGAGNSPLHF.

V gene TRBV12-3 or TRBV12-4 combines with J gene TRBJ2-6. The CDR3 length is 14 residues. The CDR3 loop is CASSLASGANVLTF.

The chain joins TRBV12-3 or TRBV12-4 to TRBJ1-2; TCRdb's assignment of TRBD1 cannot be checked, as there is no DNA. The CDR3 length is 14 residues. CDR3 in amino acids: CASSFGTGVGGYTF.

The V call is TRBV5-6, the J call TRBJ2-7. Germline loops: CDR1 SGHDT, CDR2 YYEEEE. The CDR3 is made up of 11 amino acids. The CDR3 loop is CASSGIYEQYF.

The V and J genes are TRBV28 and TRBJ1-1; TCRdb returns TRBD1, unconfirmable since there is no DNA. The CDR3 loop spans 14 amino acids. Germline-derived CDR1 and CDR2 are MDHEN and SYDVKM. CDR3 sequence: CASRVGTLGTEAFF.

The genes are TRBV3-1 and TRBJ1-6; TCRdb reports TRBD1, a call that lacks DNA to check it against. This CDR3 comprises 13 residues. CDR1 and CDR2 (germline): LGHDT, YNNKEL (reference sequence). The CDR3 spells CASSGNRGSPLHF.

V gene TRBV7-8 combines with J gene TRBJ2-7. Germline V gives CDR1 SGHVS, CDR2 FQNEAQ. This CDR3 is built from 14 residues. This CDR3 reads CASSLGEVSYEQYF.

The V gene is TRBV29-1, the J gene TRBJ2-7; the TCRdb call, TRBD1, lacks DNA for checking. The CDR3 is made up of 13 amino acids. Germline CDR1 reads SQVTM; CDR2 reads ANQGSEA. The CDR3 sequence: CSARWGASNEQYF.

The V and J genes are TRBV5-1 and TRBJ2-7; TCRdb gives TRBD2 as the D gene, but with no DNA this cannot be confirmed. This CDR3 contains 14 residues. Germline-derived CDR1 and CDR2 are SGHRS and YFSETQ. This CDR3 reads CASSLQGPGTSGTF.

The chain couples TRBV20-1 to TRBJ1-1; TCRdb proposes TRBD1, but this gene call is untestable without DNA. Germline V lookup: CDR1 DFQATT, CDR2 SNEGSKA (reference sequence). CDR3 length equals 14 residues. The CDR3 loop is CSARDRAMNTEAFF.

The chain joins TRBV7-2 to TRBJ2-3; TCRdb picks TRBD1, but there is no DNA to check that call. Germline CDR1 reads SGHTA; CDR2 reads FQGNSA. This CDR3 contains 13 residues. CDR3 in amino acids: CASSGRGGDTQYF.

The chain links TRBV12-3 or TRBV12-4 to TRBJ2-6; checking the TCRdb D call of TRBD1 is not possible without DNA. This CDR3 has 18 amino acids. The CDR3 is CASSSLRGRFSGANVLTF.

This sequence joins TRBV7-9 and TRBJ1-6; TCRdb's assignment of TRBD1 cannot be checked, as there is no DNA. Germline assignment: CDR1 SEHNR and CDR2 FQNEAQ (reference sequence). The CDR3 length is 15 residues. The CDR3 protein is CASTDAGRGGSPLHF.